This entry is about one T cell receptor beta chain. Its antigen is undetermined. The data are from a study of blood T cells in healthy people across ages. As for the study in general: Per two T cells, about one barcoded beta molecule was captured through template switching. Notes on the study in general: PBMCs left unsorted prevented a conclusive naive versus antigen-experienced comparison. Across samples, TCR beta diversity tracked strongly with naive T cell percentage.

They isolated at least 6.5 million PBMCs from each sample. Trimming took 3 bases from V and 10 from J, leaving 14 bases between them. The germline V gene encodes CDR1 SGHRS and CDR2 YFSETQ. This CDR3 has 13 amino acids. A J-beta primer mix and a sample-barcoded 5' primer were used in a second PCR of roughly 6 to 11 cycles. In TCRdb, the 5' RACE reads were re-called with MiXCR into one record per CDR3 protein. The data hold 1.5 million to 2 million distinct CDR3 sequences, with roughly 49% observed a single time. The TCR originated in a woman aged 40 to 50 in good health. The sequenced sample consisted of blood. This sequence joins TRBV5-1 and TRBJ2-1; a weak D match, TRBD1 (6 bases). CDR3 residues: CASSYSWGTEQFF. CDR3 nucleotides: TGCGCCAGCAGCTACTCCTGGGGGACAGAGCAGTTCTTC.